The 31 T cell receptor beta chains given below trace back to one sample, sequenced in a study of cytotoxic CD8 clonotypes in ibrutinib-treated CLL. Profiled with immunoSEQ multiplex PCR; TCRdb holds only in-frame clones, not every one. Found here are more than 150,000 clones, about 72% of them singletons; the top ten hold roughly 13%. Sequences were derived from PBMCs, sampled after 24 months of ibrutinib treatment. The receptors shown here come from a human donor with chronic lymphocytic leukemia.

The genes are TRBV7-9 and TRBJ1-1, with TRBD1 matching over 7 bases. The CDR3 covers 14 residues. CDR1 and CDR2 (germline): SEHNR, FQNEAQ (reference sequence). With V trimmed by 5 bases and J by 11 bases, 14 bases remained unmatched. The CDR3: CASSEPDRKKGAFF. In DNA, the CDR3 is TGTGCCAGCAGCGAACCGGACAGGAAGAAAGGGGCTTTCTTT.

This chain links TRBV28 with TRBJ1-5, with 8 bases aligning to TRBD1. The CDR3 totals 13 residues. The J segment lost 6 bases and the V segment lost 7 bases, leaving 5 bases of the junction unmatched. From germline, CDR1 is MDHEN and CDR2 SYDVKM. The CDR3 nucleotides are TGTGCCAGCATGACAGGGGTTAGTCAGCCCCAGCATTTT. This encodes CASMTGVSQPQHF. Combining the CDR3 with reference TRBV28 and TRBJ1-5 gives the whole variable domain DVKVTQSSRYLVKRTGEKVFLECVQDMDHENMFWYRQDPGLGLRLIYFSYDVKMKEKGDIPEGYSVSREKKERFSLILESASTNQTSMYLCASMTGVSQPQHFGDGTRLSIL.

This clone has just one count. V gene TRBV6-6 combines with J gene TRBJ1-1; D uncertain. The V end lost 1 base, the J end lost 6 bases, and 3 bases lay between the germline ends. Germline CDR1 and CDR2: MNHNY and SVGAGI (reference sequence). The CDR3 contains 11 residues. The CDR3 sequence is CASSYFAEAFF. In DNA, the CDR3 is TGTGCCAGCAGTTACTTCGCTGAAGCTTTCTTT.

There are a few counts of this clone. The gene calls are TRBV6-1 and TRBJ2-1; D is possibly TRBD2 (5 bases). The CDR3 covers 13 residues. Germline values: CDR1 MNHNS, CDR2 SASEGT. Trimming shortened V by 7 bases and J by 7 bases, and 14 bases separated the two germline ends. The CDR3 DNA follows: TGTGCCAGCATCGGGAAAAATAAAAATGAGCAGTTCTTC. This codes for CASIGKNKNEQFF.

The chain is built from TRBV11-3 and TRBJ2-1; 11 nucleotides align to TRBD2. The germline V gene encodes CDR1 SGHNT and CDR2 YENEEA. The CDR3 extends over 17 amino acids. The junction had 8 bases not matched to a gene; V was cut back by 1 base and J by 6 bases. The DNA for the CDR3 is TGTGCCAGCAGCTTAGGGGGGACTAGCGGAGCAATCAATGAGCAGTTCTTC. Translating gives CASSLGGTSGAINEQFF.

The V and J genes are TRBV7-2 and TRBJ1-5; 7 bases are shared with TRBD1. Looked up from germline, CDR1 is SGHTA and CDR2 is FQGNSA. V lost 5 bases, J lost 3 bases, and 4 bases stayed unmatched. The CDR3 consists of 14 residues. In DNA, the CDR3 is TGTGCCAGCAGCCAGACAGGGTACAATCAGCCCCAGCATTTT. This encodes CASSQTGYNQPQHF.

This chain connects TRBV4-3 to TRBJ2-3, with 7 bases aligning to TRBD2. The CDR3 extends over 15 amino acids. Per germline, CDR1 LGHNA and CDR2 YSLEER. The V and J ends lost 4 bases and 5 bases, in that order; junction bases with no gene match: 9. The CDR3 loop reads CASSREGRAIDTQYF. CDR3 sequence (DNA): TGCGCCAGCAGCCGGGAGGGGCGAGCGATAGATACGCAGTATTTT.

The gene calls are TRBV4-3 and TRBJ2-2; D may correspond to TRBD1 or TRBD2 (5 bases each). Trimming removed 0 bases from V and 2 bases from J, with 13 bases in between. The CDR3 sequence is 17 residues long. Germline CDR1 is LGHNA and CDR2 is YSLEER. CDR3 sequence reads: CASSQDVGDSNTGELFF. The CDR3 coding sequence is TGCGCCAGCAGCCAAGATGTGGGGGATTCCAACACCGGGGAGCTGTTTTTT.

The genes are TRBV20-1 and TRBJ2-1; D is uncertain. The germline V and J ends were trimmed by 3 bases and 5 bases, with 5 bases remaining between them. Germline-derived CDR1 and CDR2 are DFQATT and SNEGSKA (reference sequence). This CDR3 is 11 amino acids long. In DNA form, the CDR3 reads TGCAGTGCTAGGTCGGACAATGAGCAGTTCTTC. This gives the protein CSARSDNEQFF.

The chain joins TRBV7-2 to TRBJ2-7; D is possibly TRBD2 (5 bases). V lost 7 bases, J lost 5 bases, and 15 bases lay in between. CDR1 and CDR2 (germline): SGHTA, FQGNSA. This CDR3 has 13 residues. The CDR3 bases are TGTGCCAGCACCCGGGAACTGTATAACGAGCAGTACTTC. Amino acids: CASTRELYNEQYF. Supplemented by reference TRBV7-2 and TRBJ2-7, the full variable domain reads GAGVSQSPSNKVTEKGKDVELRCDPISGHTALYWYRQSLGQGLEFLIYFQGNSAPDKSGLPSDRFSAERTGGSVSTLTIQRTQQEDSAVYLCASTRELYNEQYFGPGTRLTVT.

This chain uses TRBV5-1 with TRBJ2-7, with TRBD1 matching over 8 bases. This CDR3 region has 16 residues. The J segment lost 4 bases and the V segment lost 1 base, leaving 10 bases of the junction unmatched. Germline V gives CDR1 SGHRS, CDR2 YFSETQ. CDR3 residues: CASSLTTGVLGYEQYF. The CDR3 bases are TGCGCCAGCAGCTTGACGACAGGGGTATTGGGTTACGAGCAGTACTTC. The full variable domain, completed using reference TRBV5-1 and TRBJ2-7, is KAGVTQTPRYLIKTRGQQVTLSCSPISGHRSVSWYQQTPGQGLQFLFEYFSETQRNKGNFPGRFSGRQFSNSRSEMNVSTLELGDSALYLCASSLTTGVLGYEQYFGPGTRLTVT.

This chain uses TRBV18 with TRBJ2-3; either TRBD1 or TRBD2 may fit D (5 bases each). The V gene lost 2 bases and the J gene lost 5 bases, with 14 bases spanning the gap. The CDR3 has 15 residues. Germline V lookup: CDR1 KGHSH, CDR2 LQKENI. The CDR3 reads CASSPRSAGGDTQYF. CDR3 in DNA: TGTGCCAGCTCACCAAGAAGCGCTGGGGGAGATACGCAGTATTTT.

The genes are TRBV25-1 and TRBJ1-1, with D possibly matching TRBD1 (6 bases). V dropped 6 bases and J dropped 3 bases, with 20 bases sitting between them. CDR3 length: 16 residues. Germline V gene data show CDR1 as MGHDK and CDR2 as SYGVNS. CDR3 nucleotides: TGTGCCAGCAGCCCGGGGTGGGGGGCGAGCCACACTGAAGCTTTCTTT. Translating it yields CASSPGWGASHTEAFF. The entire variable domain, with the rest obtained from reference TRBV25-1 and TRBJ1-1, is as follows: EADIYQTPRYLVIGTGKKITLECSQTMGHDKMYWYQQDPGMELHLIHYSYGVNSTEKGDLSSESTVSRIRTEHFPLTLESARPSHTSQYLCASSPGWGASHTEAFFGQGTRLTVV.

The chain uses TRBV6-6 and TRBJ1-1, with D possibly being TRBD1 (6 bases). The germline V and J ends were trimmed by 6 bases and 5 bases, with 10 bases remaining between them. The CDR3 contains 12 residues. Germline CDR1 and CDR2: MNHNY and SVGAGI (reference sequence). CDR3 bases: TGTGCCAGCAGCATTGGACAGACTGAAGCTTTCTTT. It is translated as CASSIGQTEAFF.

The V call is TRBV11-2, the J call TRBJ2-1, with no clear D. Germline CDR1 reads SGHAT; CDR2 reads FQNNGV. The CDR3 runs 13 residues. V was cut by 3 bases and J by 9 bases, with 12 bases left in between. The CDR3: CASSLETSSEQFF. The CDR3 region has the DNA TGTGCCAGCAGCTTGGAGACTTCAAGTGAGCAGTTCTTC.

The CDR3 nucleotides read TGTGCCAGCAGCCTGGGGACAGGGGCTCCCATATATTTT. Its translation: CASSLGTGAPIYF. The chain links TRBV5-6 to TRBJ1-3; the match to TRBD1 covers 10 bases. The ends lost 4 bases at V and 11 bases at J; junction bases unmatched: 6. This CDR3 spans 13 amino acids. Germline values: CDR1 SGHDT, CDR2 YYEEEE.

J is TRBJ2-3 and V is TRBV2; D uncertain. Germline CDR1 reads SNHLY; CDR2 reads FYNNEI. The CDR3 loop spans 13 amino acids. V was pared by 4 bases and J by 2 bases, with 7 bases between. CDR3 nucleotide sequence: TGTGCCAGCAGTGGACTGGTCACAGATACGCAGTATTTT. Translating it yields CASSGLVTDTQYF.

The sample holds a few counts of this clone. The chain employs TRBV2 and TRBJ1-1, with D possibly being TRBD1 (6 bases). This CDR3 is 14 amino acids long. The germline V gene encodes CDR1 SNHLY and CDR2 FYNNEI. Deletions cut 6 bases from V and 6 bases from J, with 17 bases between. In nucleotides, the CDR3 is TGTGCCAGCAGGAAAGAACAGGGAGCGGCTGAAGCTTTCTTT. Translating gives CASRKEQGAAEAFF.

The V gene is TRBV7-6, the J gene TRBJ2-4; TRBD1 matches at 8 bases. V gave up 4 bases and J gave up 15 bases; unmatched junction bases: 17. Germline assignment: CDR1 SGHVS and CDR2 FNYEAQ. The CDR3 contains 15 residues. CDR3 in DNA: TGTGCCAGCAGCTCCGGACAGGGAGCTCCCCCGGGGCTGTACTTC. Its protein is CASSSGQGAPPGLYF. Drawing the rest from reference TRBV7-6 and TRBJ2-4, the complete variable domain is GAGVSQSPRYKVTKRGQDVALRCDPISGHVSLYWYRQALGQGPEFLTYFNYEAQQDKSGLPNDRFSAERPEGSISTLTIQRTEQRDSAMYRCASSSGQGAPPGLYFGAGTRLSVL.

This clone was detected only a few times. The chain couples TRBV5-4 to TRBJ1-2; D may be TRBD1 (6 bases). Looked up from germline, CDR1 is SGHNT and CDR2 is YYREEE (reference sequence). The CDR3 consists of 14 residues. Trimming took off 4 bases at V and 2 bases at J, with 12 bases between the two ends. CDR3 DNA: TGTGCCAGCAGCCCACGGACAGCGAACTATGGCTACACCTTC. This codes for CASSPRTANYGYTF.

The chain employs TRBV27 and TRBJ1-2, with a possible D match to TRBD1 (6 bases). This CDR3 is built from 14 residues. V lost 4 bases and J lost 8, with 17 bases in between. Germline V gives CDR1 MNHEY, CDR2 SMNVEV (reference sequence). The DNA of the CDR3 is TGTGCCAGCAGTTCACATAACAGGGCTGGAGGCTACACCTTC. Translating it yields CASSSHNRAGGYTF.

The CDR3 DNA follows: TGTGCCAGCAGTCTCCCCGAGGGTGCGCAGTATTTT. It is translated as CASSLPEGAQYF. The chain employs TRBV7-9 and TRBJ2-3, with D perhaps TRBD2 (5 bases). V dropped 6 bases and J dropped 10 bases, with 14 bases sitting between them. This CDR3 is 12 amino acids long. The germline CDR1 and CDR2 sequences are SEHNR and FQNEAQ (reference sequence).

The chain recombines TRBV19 with TRBJ2-3; D gene unclear. CDR1 LNHDA and CDR2 SQIVND come from the germline V gene (reference sequence). This CDR3 has 15 residues. Trimming pared 3 bases from V and 4 bases from J, leaving 14 bases between. DNA of the CDR3: TGTGCCAGTAGTATGAATGGATTTAGAGCAGATACGCAGTATTTT. It translates to CASSMNGFRADTQYF.

V gene TRBV7-7 combines with J gene TRBJ2-1; no definite D call. This CDR3 has 13 amino acids. Germline V gives CDR1 SSHAT, CDR2 FNYEAQ (reference sequence). Trimming stripped 1 base from V and 6 bases from J, with 7 bases between. The CDR3 DNA follows: TGTGCCAGCAGCTTAGAATATGGCAATGAGCAGTTCTTC. Protein product: CASSLEYGNEQFF. The full variable domain, in which reference TRBV7-7 and TRBJ2-1 provide the parts outside the CDR3, is GAGVSQSPRYKVTKRGQDVTLRCDPISSHATLYWYQQALGQGPEFLTYFNYEAQPDKSGLPSDRFSAERPEGSISTLTIQRTEQRDSAMYRCASSLEYGNEQFFGPGTRLTVL.

This clone has just a few counts. The DNA for the CDR3 is TGCGCCAGCAGCTTGACAGTACCAGATACGCAGTATTTT. It specifies CASSLTVPDTQYF. The chain joins TRBV5-1 to TRBJ2-3; D gene uncertain. V was shortened by 1 base and J by 4 bases, with 7 bases between the two germline ends. The germline gives CDR1 SGHRS, CDR2 YFSETQ. The CDR3 runs 13 residues.

This clone was seen ten or more times. For the CDR3, the DNA is TGTGCCAGCAGTTACCCGGGACTAGCCACTCAAGAGACCCAGTACTTC. Amino acid sequence: CASSYPGLATQETQYF. The chain joins TRBV28 to TRBJ2-5, with 9 bases that match TRBD2. The germline CDR1 and CDR2 sequences are MDHEN and SYDVKM. J gave up 2 bases and V 4 bases, and 8 bases lay outside the gene matches. The CDR3 runs to 16 residues.

This chain connects TRBV19 to TRBJ2-1; 7 nucleotides line up with TRBD2. The CDR3 has 14 residues. The germline V gene encodes CDR1 LNHDA and CDR2 SQIVND (reference sequence). Trimming removed 0 bases from V and 9 bases from J; junction bases left unmatched: 5. CDR3 loop: CASSIDTSVGEQFF. Written as DNA, the CDR3 is TGTGCCAGTAGTATAGATACTAGCGTAGGTGAGCAGTTCTTC.

The chain has TRBV7-2 and TRBJ2-7; 12 nucleotides align to TRBD2. The trim removed 2 bases at V and 5 bases at J, leaving 10 bases unmatched. The CDR3 runs to 17 residues. Germline CDR1 reads SGHTA; CDR2 reads FQGNSA. The CDR3 sequence is CASSLSSTSGRMDEQYF. The CDR3 DNA sequence: TGTGCCAGCAGCTTAAGCTCCACTAGCGGGAGGATGGACGAGCAGTACTTC.

The V and J genes are TRBV4-1 and TRBJ1-5, with D maybe TRBD1 (6 bases). The CDR3 covers 16 residues. The V end was cut by 1 base, the J end by 0 bases, with 10 bases between. Germline V lookup: CDR1 MGHRA, CDR2 YSYEKL. The CDR3 here is CASSQVWGHSNQPQHF. In DNA form, the CDR3 reads TGCGCCAGCAGCCAAGTTTGGGGACATAGCAATCAGCCCCAGCATTTT.

The CDR3 reads CASSLVSRAAKNIQYF. DNA for the CDR3: TGTGCCAGCAGCTTGGTATCGCGCGCAGCCAAAAACATTCAGTACTTC. V is TRBV5-6 and J is TRBJ2-4; the D is unclear. The CDR3 runs to 16 residues. With 0 bases removed from V and 0 bases from J, the gap between germline ends came to 10 bases. Germline V gene sequence: CDR1 SGHDT, CDR2 YYEEEE.

V is TRBV6-4 and J is TRBJ2-7; D might be TRBD1 or TRBD2, each matching 6 bases. Trimming removed 2 bases from V and 2 bases from J, with 19 bases in between. The CDR3 runs to 17 residues. Germline V gene sequence: CDR1 MRHNA, CDR2 SNTAGT. DNA of the CDR3: TGTGCCAGCAGTGACGGGAGGACAGTTCTCCTTACCTACGAGCAGTACTTC. This codes for CASSDGRTVLLTYEQYF.